This T cell receptor beta chain emerged from a study of T cells in Graves' hyperthyroidism and ophthalmopathy. Whole-study findings and limits: Blood also held most thyroid clonotypes expanded beyond 0.001. Ophthalmopathy prediction by the model preceded onset by a median about 6.3 months.

It was RNA transcripts that yielded the amplified TCR beta CDR3 regions. First-round RT-PCR of the TCR CDR3 relied on the HTBI primer set. TCRdb redid the calling of the multiplex PCR reads with MiXCR, one entry per CDR3 protein. The sample yields 500,000 to 600,000 distinct CDR3 sequences, 35% to 50% seen once. Germline V gene lookup returns CDR1 SGHRS and CDR2 YFSETQ. The J segment lost 2 bases and the V segment lost 4 bases, leaving 3 bases of the junction unmatched. This CDR3 spans 15 amino acids. In its sample, this clonotype was seen many times. What it recognizes is unknown. The chain carries TRBV5-1 and TRBJ2-5, with 12 bases identical to TRBD2. Specimen: peripheral blood or thyroid tissue (not recorded which). This sequence was found in an adult woman with Graves' disease, either hyperthyroidism or ophthalmopathy (not recorded which). In nucleotides, the CDR3 is TGCGCCAGCAGCCCCGGGACTAGCGGGCAAGAGACCCAGTACTTC. This gives the protein CASSPGTSGQETQYF.